This T cell receptor (beta chain) was identified during a study of coeliac disease. Findings of the study overall: Largely private TRB repertoires meant most sequences were sample-unique.

Some clones are missing from TCRdb's copy, which holds only in-frame ones; the method was immunoSEQ multiplex PCR. This sample has around 3,400 clones; 45% to 55% occur once, and the top ten carry approximately 12%. Germline V gene sequence: CDR1 SGHVS, CDR2 FQNEAQ. The germline V and J ends were trimmed by 5 bases and 7 bases, with 30 bases remaining between them. The CDR3 consists of 18 residues. In regard to this clone: No antigen is known for it.

This receptor was identified in a woman in her sixties or seventies with celiac disease. Input material: intraepithelial lymphocytes from the gut. The rearrangement uses TRBV7-8 and TRBJ2-7; a possible D gene is TRBD2 (5 bases). CDR3 nucleotides: TGTGCCAGCAGCGACCACCCCCTCCAACCGCGTTATTCGGGGGAGCAGTACTTC. This gives the protein CASSDHPLQPRYSGEQYF.